Presented here are 11 T cell receptor beta chains from one specimen sequenced in a study of identical twins. TCRdb called the 5' RACE reads again in MiXCR, with one record for every CDR3 protein. The sample has about 570,000 distinct CDR3 sequences, just under 10% seen once; the top ten hold roughly 3%. The sample was also reused in another study, on yellow fever vaccine responses in identical twins.

Source material: PBMCs. Every receptor here comes from a woman aged 18-29 years in good health.

This clonotype was recorded many times. The V and J genes are TRBV5-1 and TRBJ1-1; D remains ambiguous. Germline CDR1 and CDR2: SGHRS and YFSETQ. Trimming left V 0 bases short and J 1 base short, with 10 bases between. CDR3 length: 15 residues. The CDR3, as DNA: TGCGCCAGCAGCTTGGTGGGATCCCAGAACACTGAAGCTTTCTTT. It specifies CASSLVGSQNTEAFF.

The rearrangement links TRBV4-1 to TRBJ2-1; 9 nucleotides match TRBD1. After removal of 4 bases from V and 6 bases from J, the junction contained 4 bases not matched to a gene. The CDR3 has 14 residues. The germline V gene encodes CDR1 MGHRA and CDR2 YSYEKL. The CDR3 DNA reads as TGCGCCAGCAGCCGGGGGGGACAGGGCAATGAGCAGTTCTTC. Protein: CASSRGGQGNEQFF.

This clonotype appeared many times. The CDR3 sequence: CASRTTSSTYNEQFF. The CDR3 DNA follows: TGTGCCAGCAGGACAACTAGTAGCACCTACAATGAGCAGTTCTTC. The chain combines TRBV12-3 or TRBV12-4 with TRBJ2-1; a weak D match, TRBD2 (5 bases). The CDR3 has 15 residues. V was trimmed by 6 bases and J by 2 bases, leaving 14 bases between them.

The V gene is TRBV7-2, the J gene TRBJ1-2, with D uncertain. The CDR3 consists of 16 residues. Germline V gene data show CDR1 as SGHTA and CDR2 as FQGNSA. V gave up 4 bases and J gave up 4 bases, with 19 bases separating them. CDR3 nucleotide sequence: TGTGCCAGCAGCTCGCGACTAGGAACGGATTTCTATGGCTACACCTTC. It codes for CASSSRLGTDFYGYTF.

In its sample, this clonotype was seen once. This may be a read error: a much more frequent sequence differs by one nucleotide. The CDR3 spells CASSTDLASSSYNEQFF. CDR3 sequence (DNA): TGCGCCAGCAGTACGGACCTAGCCTCGAGCTCCTACAATGAGCAGTTCTTC. The chain is built from TRBV5-1 and TRBJ2-1, with a possible D match to TRBD2 (5 bases). The germline V gene encodes CDR1 SGHRS and CDR2 YFSETQ. The CDR3 extends over 17 amino acids. V gave up 5 bases and J gave up 0 bases, with 18 bases separating them.

This clonotype appeared many times. The CDR3 coding sequence is TGCAGCGCTCATAGCGGGATCTCTTACGAGCAGTACTTC. It encodes CSAHSGISYEQYF. The rearrangement joins TRBV29-1 to TRBJ2-7, with 8 bases that match TRBD2. Germline lookup yields CDR1 SQVTM and CDR2 ANQGSEA. Trimming cost V 7 bases and J 4 bases; bases outside gene matches: 9. The CDR3 totals 13 residues.

This clonotype was detected ten times or more. The chain has TRBV9 and TRBJ2-2; D call uncertain. The CDR3 is 12 amino acids. Between the trimmed V and J ends, which lost 0 bases and 6 bases, there was a span of 3 bases. CDR1 and CDR2 (germline): SGDLS, YYNGEE. CDR3 nucleotides: TGTGCCAGCAGCGTAGTGGCCGGGGAGCTGTTTTTT. Amino acids: CASSVVAGELFF.

The sample holds many counts of this clonotype. CDR3 coding DNA: TGTGCCAGCAGCCTTCCCGGTAGGCTTAGCGGGGGCAACAATGAGCAGTTCTTC. This codes for CASSLPGRLSGGNNEQFF. This sequence joins TRBV3-1 and TRBJ2-1; 9 nucleotides agree with TRBD2. This CDR3 spans 18 amino acids. The J segment lost 5 bases and the V segment lost 4 bases, leaving 15 bases of the junction unmatched. Germline-derived CDR1 and CDR2 are LGHDT and YNNKEL (reference sequence).

This clonotype occurred a few times. This chain joins TRBV6-2 or TRBV6-3 and TRBJ2-7, with 8 positions matching TRBD2. Germline V gene lookup returns CDR1 MNHEY and CDR2 SVGEGT. The CDR3 runs 14 residues. After removal of 7 bases from V and 6 bases from J, the junction contained 11 bases not matched to a gene. CDR3 nucleotides: TGTGCCAGCAAGGAGTCGGCGGGGGGCGGCGAGCAGTACTTC. This translates into CASKESAGGGEQYF.

A few counts support this clonotype. DNA for the CDR3: TGTGCCATCGGCCGGGGACAGGGGTCCTACGAGCAGTACTTC. Amino acids: CAIGRGQGSYEQYF. V and J are TRBV10-3 and TRBJ2-7, with 10 positions matching TRBD1. V lost 8 bases and J lost 1; bases outside the gene matches: 5. The CDR3 has 14 residues. Germline CDR1 is ENHRY and CDR2 is SYGVKD.

This clonotype was observed a handful of times. The chain uses TRBV4-2 and TRBJ2-7; TRBD1 might be the D (5 bases). With 0 bases removed from V and 2 bases from J, the gap between germline ends came to 14 bases. CDR1 is LGHNA and CDR2 is YNFKEQ in the germline V gene. The CDR3 has 16 amino acids. CDR3 nucleotides: TGTGCCAGCAGCCAAGAGGACATGTCGAAAACCTACGAGCAGTACTTC. This translates into CASSQEDMSKTYEQYF.